This T cell receptor (beta chain) appears in the sequencing data of a study of OX40 agonist ivuxolimab in advanced cancers. Study overall: Of mixed ages from 23 to 79 and averaging approximately 60 years, the group was 65% to 85% male.

Repertoires were generated with immunoSEQ multiplex PCR, while TCRdb's copy carries only in-frame clones and drops some. The sample contains roughly 130,000 clones, around 93% of which appear only once. Germline loops: CDR1 SNHLY, CDR2 FYNNEI. With V trimmed by 6 bases and J by 0 bases, 1 base remained unmatched. This CDR3 comprises 14 residues. This sequence originates from an adult with an advanced solid tumor such as melanoma, head and neck, liver or kidney cancer. Sample: CD4+ or CD8+ T cells sorted from blood, taken in a trial of the OX40 agonist ivuxolimab. This sequence joins TRBV2 and TRBJ1-4; 7 bases fit TRBD1. The CDR3 region has the DNA TGTGCCAGCAGAGACAGGGCAACTAATGAAAAACTGTTTTTT. Protein: CASRDRATNEKLFF.